This T cell receptor (beta chain) was identified in a study of response to subunit inactivated influenza vaccine. Each CDR3 protein gets one entry after TCRdb re-called the RT-PCR reads with MiXCR. The sample consists of about 780,000 distinct CDR3 sequences, under 20% of them appearing once. CDR3 length: 16 residues. With 4 bases clipped from V and 6 bases from J, the junction kept 7 bases outside the gene matches. Per the germline V gene, CDR1 is KGHDR and CDR2 is SFDVKD. This clonotype was counted a few times. The sequences come from PBMCs from blood, collected about 5 days after vaccination. The sequence derives from a man aged 45-65 years who received an inactivated influenza vaccine. The V gene is TRBV24-1, the J gene TRBJ2-1; 11 positions agree with TRBD2. DNA of the CDR3: TGTGCCACCAGTGACCCTATAGCGGGAGGGTTCAATGAGCAGTTCTTC. This encodes CATSDPIAGGFNEQFF.